A single sample is the source of the 24 T cell receptor beta chains below, sequenced in a study of shared clonotypes between healthy human individuals. Libraries were prepared by immunoSEQ multiplex PCR; TCRdb keeps only in-frame clonotypes and omits some of them. The table has 2 million to 2.5 million clones, approximately 95% seen once. Sequenced material: naive CD4+ T cells from PBMCs. As for subset: CD45RA+ positively selected. The receptors originated from a man aged 18 to 30 in good health. Some clones in this sample may be carry-over from other donors' samples.

The V call is TRBV2, the J call TRBJ1-5; D is ambiguous. V was pared by 2 bases and J by 5 bases, with 10 bases between. CDR3 length: 14 amino acids. The V gene's germline CDR1 is SNHLY and CDR2 FYNNEI. CDR3: CASSERQIDQPQHF. The CDR3 DNA follows: TGTGCCAGCAGTGAACGGCAGATTGATCAGCCCCAGCATTTT.

The CDR3 DNA reads TGTGCCAGCAGCTTCGGTACAGGGAGGGACGGCTACACCTTC. Its protein product is CASSFGTGRDGYTF. The V and J genes are TRBV7-2 and TRBJ1-2; D is possibly TRBD1 (6 bases). V lost 3 bases and J lost 8, with 16 bases in between. This CDR3 is built from 14 residues. The V gene's germline CDR1 is SGHTA and CDR2 FQGNSA.

The chain has TRBV7-2 and TRBJ1-4; D is unclear. In germline, CDR1 is SGHTA, CDR2 FQGNSA. The CDR3 totals 13 residues. The ends were cut back, 5 bases at V and 7 bases at J, with 11 bases in the middle. CDR3 protein: CASSPRVSEKLFF. The CDR3 bases are TGTGCCAGCAGCCCCCGGGTATCTGAAAAACTGTTTTTT.

Comments on this clone: The same CDR3 arises from other DNA sequences in this sample as well. The gene calls are TRBV20-1 and TRBJ1-5; D uncertain. V was cut by 0 bases and J by 4 bases, with 1 base left in between. The CDR3 is 11 amino acids. CDR1 DFQATT and CDR2 SNEGSKA come from the germline V gene (reference sequence). Here the CDR3 reads CSARENQPQHF. Here the CDR3 DNA reads TGCAGTGCTAGAGAAAATCAGCCCCAGCATTTT.

The chain couples TRBV21-1 to TRBJ2-3; TRBD2 is the table's D call, not checked against the DNA. TRBV21-1 is a pseudogene. The CDR3 sequence is 16 residues long. The DNA for the CDR3 is TGTGCCAGCAGCAAAGTGGATAGCTGTAGCACAGATACGCAGTATTTT. This gives the protein CASSKVDSCSTDTQYF.

The V gene is TRBV23-1, the J gene TRBJ2-1, with 13 bases matching TRBD2. TRBV23-1 is sorted into the ORF group, with uncertain function. This CDR3 comprises 14 residues. J was trimmed by 7 bases and V by 9 bases; bases with no gene match: 6. CDR3 protein: CARTGTSGDNEQFF. Here the CDR3 DNA reads TGCGCCAGGACCGGGACTAGCGGGGATAATGAGCAGTTCTTC.

The chain combines TRBV7-8 with TRBJ2-5, with D maybe TRBD1 (5 bases). V was cut by 5 bases and J by 5 bases, with 15 bases left in between. Germline CDR1 SGHVS, CDR2 FQNEAQ. The length of the CDR3 is 14 residues. For the CDR3, the DNA is TGTGCCAGCAGCCCCCGGACAAATCCGGAGACCCAGTACTTC. Its translation: CASSPRTNPETQYF.

The chain carries TRBV7-9 and TRBJ2-1, with D possibly being TRBD2 (6 bases). This CDR3 spans 15 amino acids. The germline V gene encodes CDR1 SEHNR and CDR2 FQNEAQ (reference sequence). V lost 5 bases to trimming and J lost 0 bases, with 11 bases between them. The CDR3 region has the DNA TGTGCCAGCAGCCCTGGGGGGATCTCCTACAATGAGCAGTTCTTC. Translation: CASSPGGISYNEQFF.

The rearrangement uses TRBV30 and TRBJ1-5; a weak D match, TRBD1 (6 bases). V dropped 4 bases and J dropped 1 base, with 11 bases sitting between them. The CDR3 runs to 14 residues. Germline V CDR1 and CDR2: GTSNPN, SVGIG (reference sequence). The CDR3 nucleotides read TGTGCCTGGAACAAGGGGGGGAGCAATCAGCCCCAGCATTTT. This translates into CAWNKGGSNQPQHF.

The genes are TRBV7-3 and TRBJ2-5, with TRBD1 as a possible D gene (5 bases). V lost 0 bases and J lost 2, with 7 bases in between. The CDR3 contains 14 residues. Germline CDR1 reads SGHTA; CDR2 reads FQGTGA. This chain's CDR3 is CASSLTSGQETQYF. The CDR3 DNA follows: TGTGCCAGCAGCTTAACGTCAGGGCAAGAGACCCAGTACTTC.

This clone was seen just once. The chain couples TRBV6-1 to TRBJ2-2; D is uncertain. The V gene lost 7 bases and the J gene lost 3 bases, with 15 bases spanning the gap. The CDR3 consists of 15 residues. Germline CDR1 MNHNS, CDR2 SASEGT. The CDR3 region is CASMRLSFDTGELFF. CDR3 bases: TGTGCCAGCATGAGACTCTCGTTCGACACCGGGGAGCTGTTTTTT.

The J gene is TRBJ2-3, the V gene TRBV6-6; D ambiguous. The germline gives CDR1 MNHNY, CDR2 SVGAGI (reference sequence). V gave up 7 bases and J gave up 2 bases, with 19 bases separating them. This CDR3 is 16 amino acids long. This CDR3 is CASTPRPIGITDTQYF. CDR3 sequence (DNA): TGTGCCAGCACCCCTCGGCCGATTGGGATCACAGATACGCAGTATTTT.

The gene calls are TRBV19 and TRBJ1-5; 9 nucleotides match TRBD1. Unmatched junction bases numbered 16, after V lost 1 base and J lost 0 bases. Germline CDR1 is LNHDA and CDR2 is SQIVND (reference sequence). The CDR3 has 21 amino acids. The CDR3 sequence is CASSIATSGTGTKYSNQPQHF. CDR3 DNA sequence: TGTGCCAGTAGTATAGCTACCTCCGGGACAGGGACAAAGTATAGCAATCAGCCCCAGCATTTT.

V gene TRBV5-5 combines with J gene TRBJ2-1, with D perhaps TRBD1 (5 bases). Trimming removed 2 bases from V and 7 bases from J, with 16 bases in between. The CDR3 sequence is 15 residues long. In germline, CDR1 is SGHKS, CDR2 YYEKEE (reference sequence). The CDR3 DNA follows: TGTGCCAGCAGCTTCACCCAGGGTATTACGAATGAGCAGTTCTTC. Its translation is CASSFTQGITNEQFF.

The gene calls are TRBV28 and TRBJ1-1; the D is unclear. V was trimmed by 5 bases and J by 4 bases, leaving 14 bases between them. CDR1 and CDR2 from the germline V gene are MDHEN and SYDVKM. The CDR3 totals 14 residues. The CDR3 bases are TGTGCCAGCAGTCCCCCGGGAGGGATCACTGAAGCTTTCTTT. It specifies CASSPPGGITEAFF. Filled out from reference TRBV28 and TRBJ1-1, the complete variable domain reads DVKVTQSSRYLVKRTGEKVFLECVQDMDHENMFWYRQDPGLGLRLIYFSYDVKMKEKGDIPEGYSVSREKKERFSLILESASTNQTSMYLCASSPPGGITEAFFGQGTRLTVV.

Details on this clone: Other DNA sequences from this sample encode an identical CDR3 as well. The chain carries TRBV7-3 and TRBJ1-2; D remains unclear. V lost 1 base and J lost 7, with 10 bases in between. Looked up from germline, CDR1 is SGHTA and CDR2 is FQGTGA. This CDR3 is 13 amino acids long. This CDR3 is CASSLRFGAGYTF. The CDR3 DNA sequence: TGTGCCAGCAGCTTAAGGTTCGGTGCTGGCTACACCTTC.

This chain links TRBV29-1 with TRBJ2-6; D may be TRBD1 (5 bases). The CDR3 contains 17 residues. Germline V gene sequence: CDR1 SQVTM, CDR2 ANQGSEA. V lost 6 bases and J 0 bases, leaving 18 bases between the germline ends. CDR3 bases: TGCAGCGTCTCAGGGTATCAACTCGGCTCTGGGGCCAACGTCCTGACTTTC. Translated, it gives CSVSGYQLGSGANVLTF.

The chain carries TRBV2 and TRBJ1-5, with 11 nucleotides matching TRBD1. With V trimmed by 10 bases and J by 3 bases, 8 bases remained unmatched. The CDR3 is made up of 15 amino acids. Germline values: CDR1 SNHLY, CDR2 FYNNEI. DNA for the CDR3: TGTGCCACCACGAGGGACAGGGGGACCAATCAGCCCCAGCATTTT. Translating gives CATTRDRGTNQPQHF.

The chain uses TRBV7-8 and TRBJ2-7; 10 bases match TRBD1. The ends lost 2 bases at V and 6 bases at J; junction bases unmatched: 7. Germline lookup yields CDR1 SGHVS and CDR2 FQNEAQ. This CDR3 has 15 residues. CDR3 nucleotide sequence: TGTGCCAGCAGCTTATGGTACGGGACAGGGGTCGAGCAGTACTTC. Translation: CASSLWYGTGVEQYF.

J is TRBJ2-7 and V is TRBV15; 7 nucleotides match TRBD1. The CDR3 consists of 16 residues. The V gene's germline CDR1 is LNHNV and CDR2 YYDKDF (reference sequence). V lost 4 bases to trimming and J lost 6 bases; unmatched junction nucleotides: 15. DNA of the CDR3: TGTGCCACCAGCAAACTAACAGGGGTTCGGGAAGGCGAGCAGTACTTC. This codes for CATSKLTGVREGEQYF.

The chain employs TRBV5-5 and TRBJ1-5; the match to TRBD1 covers 10 bases. J lost 6 bases, V lost 0 bases, and 3 bases had no gene match. This CDR3 has 15 residues. Germline values: CDR1 SGHKS, CDR2 YYEKEE (reference sequence). As DNA, the CDR3 is TGTGCCAGCAGCTTGGGCGGACAGGGGGGTCAGCCCCAGCATTTT. This codes for CASSLGGQGGQPQHF.

For this clone: At the DNA level, this CDR3 is encoded by other sequences in the same sample as well. The V gene is TRBV4-1, the J gene TRBJ1-2; D is uncertain. V dropped 3 bases and J dropped 2 bases, with 7 bases sitting between them. The CDR3 runs to 13 residues. CDR1 and CDR2 from the germline V gene are MGHRA and YSYEKL. CDR3 protein: CASSQDQNYGYTF. CDR3 sequence (DNA): TGCGCCAGCAGCCAGGACCAGAACTATGGCTACACCTTC.

This chain links TRBV5-1 with TRBJ2-2, with 9 nucleotides matching TRBD2. In germline, CDR1 is SGHRS, CDR2 YFSETQ. J gave up 6 bases and V 4 bases, and 7 bases lay outside the gene matches. This CDR3 is built from 15 residues. CDR3 DNA: TGCGCCAGCAGCCCGGGACTAGCAACGGCCGGGGAGCTGTTTTTT. Translation: CASSPGLATAGELFF.

The V call is TRBV29-1, the J call TRBJ2-5, with 9 bases lining up with TRBD2. The CDR3 has 15 amino acids. With 4 bases clipped from V and 2 bases from J, the junction kept 8 bases outside the gene matches. CDR1 is SQVTM and CDR2 is ANQGSEA in the germline V gene. CDR3 amino acids: CSVAWSSGIQETQYF. In nucleotides, the CDR3 is TGCAGCGTTGCATGGTCTAGCGGGATACAAGAGACCCAGTACTTC. Full variable domain (missing parts from reference TRBV29-1 and TRBJ2-5): SAVISQKPSRDICQRGTSLTIQCQVDSQVTMMFWYRQQPGQSLTLIATANQGSEATYESGFVIDKFPISRPNLTFSTLTVSNMSPEDSSIYLCSVAWSSGIQETQYFGPGTRLLVL.